Sequencing of this T cell receptor beta chain was carried out in a study of blood T cell repertoires in COVID-19. Study-level background: Both acute and convalescent COVID-19 samples were obtained from the United States, Italy and Spain. From T cells, B-cell-depleted T cells, or PBMCs came the material, which was cDNA or gDNA.

Study processing details: Reference gene primers were amplified, and this amplification served to estimate nucleated cell counts. Only in-frame clones appear in the TCRdb table, and some are missing; sequencing was by immunoSEQ multiplex PCR. D and trimming come from the DNA, and the V and J calls and clone size come from that table. The sample lists under 300,000 clones, roughly 80% occurring once. The CDR3 runs to 15 residues. CDR1 SGHVS and CDR2 FNYEAQ come from the germline V gene. The V gene lost 0 bases and the J gene lost 2 bases, with 5 bases spanning the gap. The sequence came from a woman aged 80 or over with acute or convalescent COVID-19. Sequencing was carried out using peripheral blood. The chain joins TRBV7-6 to TRBJ2-6; TRBD1 might be the D (5 bases). The chain's CDR3 is CASSLAGAGANVLTF. As DNA, the CDR3 is TGTGCCAGCAGCTTAGCAGGGGCTGGGGCCAACGTCCTGACTTTC.